This T cell receptor beta chain originates from a study of cytomegalovirus exposure and HLA in healthy donors. About the study: Early released data had around 79 million unique TCRs, all coming from HLA-typed donors. Study outcomes and limitations: A few V segments could not be told apart, such as TRBV6-2 and TRBV6-3, and were left out.

Amplification used 60 Vbeta primers and 13 Jbeta primers. Data came from immunoSEQ multiplex PCR; TCRdb stores just in-frame clones and leaves some out. The sample totals around 45,000 clones. In regard to this clone: Its antigen is still unknown.

Healthy donors of bone marrow made up the group. This CDR3 contains 15 residues. Per germline, CDR1 SGHKS and CDR2 YYEKEE (reference sequence). The germline V and J ends were trimmed by 4 bases and 10 bases, with 18 bases remaining between them. The genes are TRBV5-5 and TRBJ1-6; D perhaps matches TRBD1 (5 bases). The source material was PBMCs. The source is a male donor in good health and CMV-seronegative. In DNA, the CDR3 is TGTGCCAGCAGCATCATTGGACACGCCACCTCACCCCTCCACTTT. The encoded protein is CASSIIGHATSPLHF.